This record concerns one TCR beta chain sequence. Its antigen is unidentified. Sequencing used immunoSEQ multiplex PCR; TCRdb keeps in-frame clones, though not all of them. The profile shows approximately 81,000 clones, roughly four fifths of them singletons. This sample stems from a study of T cell responses to AZD1222 COVID-19 vaccine. This CDR3 has 15 residues. V was clipped by 0 bases and J by 8 bases, with 14 bases between them. Germline V gene sequence: CDR1 SGHRS, CDR2 YFSETQ. Points from the study as a whole: Spike-specific TCR breadth and depth rose after two AZD1222 doses. Among the donors, most were white British and more were female, and clonal diversity was possibly underestimated.

Second-dose intervals of approximately 4 or approximately 12 weeks were pooled. The chain combines TRBV5-1 with TRBJ2-2; D ambiguous. Material: peripheral blood, obtained 28 days after the second AZD1222 dose. This TCR was recovered from an adult who received the AZD1222 COVID-19 vaccine. CDR3 amino acids: CASSLELGAWGELFF. The CDR3 DNA sequence: TGCGCCAGCAGCTTGGAGTTAGGAGCGTGGGGGGAGCTGTTTTTT.